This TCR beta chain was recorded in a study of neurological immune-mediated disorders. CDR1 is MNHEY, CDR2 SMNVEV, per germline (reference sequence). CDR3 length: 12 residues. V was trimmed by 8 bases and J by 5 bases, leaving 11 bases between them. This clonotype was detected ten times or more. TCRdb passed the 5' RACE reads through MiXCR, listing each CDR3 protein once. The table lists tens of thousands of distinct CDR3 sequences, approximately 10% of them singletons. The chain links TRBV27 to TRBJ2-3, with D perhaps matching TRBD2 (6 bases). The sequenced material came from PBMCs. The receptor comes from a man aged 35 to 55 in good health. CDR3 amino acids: CASVGSGDTQYF. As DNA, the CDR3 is TGTGCCAGCGTCGGTAGCGGAGATACGCAGTATTTT.